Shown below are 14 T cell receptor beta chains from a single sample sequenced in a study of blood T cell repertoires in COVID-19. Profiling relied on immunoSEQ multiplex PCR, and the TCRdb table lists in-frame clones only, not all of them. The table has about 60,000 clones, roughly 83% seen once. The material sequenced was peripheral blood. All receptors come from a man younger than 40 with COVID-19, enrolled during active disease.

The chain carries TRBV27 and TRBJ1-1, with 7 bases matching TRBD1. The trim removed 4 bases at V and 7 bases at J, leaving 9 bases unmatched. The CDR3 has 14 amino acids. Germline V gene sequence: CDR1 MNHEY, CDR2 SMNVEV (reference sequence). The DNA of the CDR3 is TGTGCCAGCAGTTCCCCGGGACAGAACCGTGAAGCTTTCTTT. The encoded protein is CASSSPGQNREAFF.

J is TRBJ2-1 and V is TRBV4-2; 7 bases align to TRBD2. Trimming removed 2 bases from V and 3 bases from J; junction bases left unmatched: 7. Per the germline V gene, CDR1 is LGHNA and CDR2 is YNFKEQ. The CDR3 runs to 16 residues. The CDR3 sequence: CASSQISSGSYNEQFF. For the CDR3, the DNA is TGTGCCAGCAGCCAAATTTCTAGCGGAAGCTACAATGAGCAGTTCTTC.

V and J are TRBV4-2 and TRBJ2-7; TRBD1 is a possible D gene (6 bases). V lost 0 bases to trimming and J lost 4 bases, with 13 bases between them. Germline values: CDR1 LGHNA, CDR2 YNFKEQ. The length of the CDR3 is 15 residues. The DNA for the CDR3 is TGTGCCAGCAGCCAAGATCTGGGGGCGACGTACGAGCAGTACTTC. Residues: CASSQDLGATYEQYF.

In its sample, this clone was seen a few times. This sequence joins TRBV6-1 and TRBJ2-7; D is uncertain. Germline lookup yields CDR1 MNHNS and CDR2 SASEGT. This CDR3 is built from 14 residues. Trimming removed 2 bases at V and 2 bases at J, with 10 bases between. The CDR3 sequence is CASSEITATYEQYF. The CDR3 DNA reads TGTGCCAGCAGTGAAATAACAGCCACCTACGAGCAGTACTTC.

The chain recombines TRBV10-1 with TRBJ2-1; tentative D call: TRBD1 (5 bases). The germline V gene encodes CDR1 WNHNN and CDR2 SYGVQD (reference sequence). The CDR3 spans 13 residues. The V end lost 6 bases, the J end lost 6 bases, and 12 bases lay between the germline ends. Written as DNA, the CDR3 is TGCGCCAGCAGCAGGGTACTCTCCAATGAGCAGTTCTTC. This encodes CASSRVLSNEQFF.

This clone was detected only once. CDR3: CSGGGQGTVEQYF. CDR3 coding DNA: TGCAGCGGGGGAGGACAGGGGACAGTGGAGCAGTACTTC. J is TRBJ2-7 and V is TRBV29-1; 9 nucleotides match TRBD1. V lost 7 bases and J lost 7; bases outside the gene matches: 11. This CDR3 comprises 13 residues. CDR1 SQVTM and CDR2 ANQGSEA come from the germline V gene.

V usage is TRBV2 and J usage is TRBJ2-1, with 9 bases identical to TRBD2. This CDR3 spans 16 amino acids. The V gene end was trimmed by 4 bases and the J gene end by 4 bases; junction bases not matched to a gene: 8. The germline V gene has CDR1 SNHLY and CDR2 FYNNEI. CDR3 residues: CASSGDVGLAYNEQFF. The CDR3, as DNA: TGTGCCAGCAGTGGGGACGTGGGACTAGCATACAATGAGCAGTTCTTC.

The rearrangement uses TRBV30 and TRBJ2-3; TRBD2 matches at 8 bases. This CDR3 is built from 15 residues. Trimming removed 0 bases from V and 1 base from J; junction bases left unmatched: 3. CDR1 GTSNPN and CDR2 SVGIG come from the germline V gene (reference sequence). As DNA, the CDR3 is TGTGCCTGGAGTGTACTGCGGGAGGGCACAGATACGCAGTATTTT. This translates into CAWSVLREGTDTQYF.

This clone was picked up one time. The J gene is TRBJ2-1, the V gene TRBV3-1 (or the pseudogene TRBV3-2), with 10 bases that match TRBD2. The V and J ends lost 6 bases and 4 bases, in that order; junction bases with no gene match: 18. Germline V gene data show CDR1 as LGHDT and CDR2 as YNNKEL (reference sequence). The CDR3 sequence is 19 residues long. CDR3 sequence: CASSLRGLAGDPGYNEQFF. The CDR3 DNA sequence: TGTGCCAGCAGTCTCCGAGGGCTAGCGGGAGATCCGGGTTACAATGAGCAGTTCTTC.

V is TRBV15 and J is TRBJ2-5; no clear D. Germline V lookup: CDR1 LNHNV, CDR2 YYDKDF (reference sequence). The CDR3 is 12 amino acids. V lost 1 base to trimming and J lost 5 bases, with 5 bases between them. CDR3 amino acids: CATSRARETQYF. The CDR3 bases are TGTGCCACCAGCAGAGCGCGGGAGACCCAGTACTTC.

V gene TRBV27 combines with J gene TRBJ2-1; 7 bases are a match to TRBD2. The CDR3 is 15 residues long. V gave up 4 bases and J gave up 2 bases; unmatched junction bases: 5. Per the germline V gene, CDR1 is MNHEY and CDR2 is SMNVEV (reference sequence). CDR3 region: CASSSAGDAYNEQFF. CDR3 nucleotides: TGTGCCAGCAGTTCGGCGGGAGATGCCTACAATGAGCAGTTCTTC.

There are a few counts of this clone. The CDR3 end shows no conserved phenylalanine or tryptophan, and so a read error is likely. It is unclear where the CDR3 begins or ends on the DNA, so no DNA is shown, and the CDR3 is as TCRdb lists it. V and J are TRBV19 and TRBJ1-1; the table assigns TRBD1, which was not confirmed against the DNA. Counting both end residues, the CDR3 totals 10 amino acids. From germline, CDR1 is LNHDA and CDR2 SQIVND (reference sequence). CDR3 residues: CATLGDTRGS.

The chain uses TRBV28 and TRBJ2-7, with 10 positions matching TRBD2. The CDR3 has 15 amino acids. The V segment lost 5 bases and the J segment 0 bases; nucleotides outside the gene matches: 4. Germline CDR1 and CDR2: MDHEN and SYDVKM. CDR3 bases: TGTGCCAGCAGTGCACTAGCGGGACCCTCCTACGAGCAGTACTTC. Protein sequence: CASSALAGPSYEQYF.

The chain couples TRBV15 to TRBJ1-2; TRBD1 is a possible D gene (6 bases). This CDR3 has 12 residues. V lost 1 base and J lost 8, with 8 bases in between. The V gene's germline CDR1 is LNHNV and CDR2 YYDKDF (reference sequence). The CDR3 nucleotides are TGTGCCACCAGCAGAGGACAGGACGGCTACACCTTC. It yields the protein CATSRGQDGYTF. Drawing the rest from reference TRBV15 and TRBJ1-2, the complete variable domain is DAMVIQNPRYQVTQFGKPVTLSCSQTLNHNVMYWYQQKSSQAPKLLFHYYDKDFNNEADTPDNFQSRRPNTSFCFLDIRSPGLGDTAMYLCATSRGQDGYTFGSGTRLTVV.